Presented here are 30 T cell receptor beta chains from one specimen sequenced in a study of control samples from healthy donors and cancer patients. TCRdb keeps only in-frame clones here, not all; method: immunoSEQ multiplex PCR. The sample gives 170,000 or so clones, 75% to 95% of which show up once; around 2% is in the top ten. The specimen sequenced was blood. All receptors come from a woman in her forties in good health.

The chain recombines TRBV6-5 with TRBJ1-1; D uncertain. Germline assignment: CDR1 MNHEY and CDR2 SVGAGI. With 7 bases removed from V and 0 bases from J, the gap between germline ends came to 12 bases. This CDR3 spans 14 amino acids. CDR3 sequence (DNA): TGTGCCAGCACCCCGGGATACATGAACACTGAAGCTTTCTTT. Residues: CASTPGYMNTEAFF.

The chain combines TRBV5-1 with TRBJ1-6, with D perhaps TRBD1 (5 bases). Trimming stripped 3 bases from V and 1 base from J, with 8 bases between. There are 15 residues in the CDR3. Germline V CDR1 and CDR2: SGHRS, YFSETQ. CDR3 DNA: TGCGCCAGCAGCTGGGGGGGATCCTATAATTCACCCCTCCACTTT. Amino acids: CASSWGGSYNSPLHF.

The rearrangement joins TRBV4-2 to TRBJ2-1; a weak D match, TRBD2 (7 bases). V dropped 8 bases and J dropped 1 base, with 15 bases sitting between them. Germline V gene sequence: CDR1 LGHNA, CDR2 YNFKEQ. CDR3 size: 15 residues. For the CDR3, the DNA is TGTGCCAGCCGACGGGGGGCGGGGTCCTACAATGAGCAGTTCTTC. It codes for CASRRGAGSYNEQFF.

In DNA form, the CDR3 reads TGTGCCAGTAGTATGAGGCAGGGGGCCGAGGCCTATAATTCACCCCTCCACTTT. Encoded protein: CASSMRQGAEAYNSPLHF. The chain couples TRBV19 to TRBJ1-6; 8 positions agree with TRBD1. The CDR3 loop spans 18 amino acids. V gave up 3 bases and J gave up 2 bases; unmatched junction bases: 9. The germline V gene encodes CDR1 LNHDA and CDR2 SQIVND (reference sequence).

V is TRBV5-1 and J is TRBJ2-7, with D unclear. The germline V gene has CDR1 SGHRS and CDR2 YFSETQ. The CDR3 contains 13 residues. V was clipped by 0 bases and J by 6 bases, with 10 bases between them. The CDR3 region is CASSLGQWSEQYF. Here the CDR3 DNA reads TGCGCCAGCAGCTTGGGGCAATGGAGCGAGCAGTACTTC.

In its sample, this clone was seen once. The same CDR3 also results from other DNA sequences found in this sample. This chain connects TRBV7-9 to TRBJ1-1, with D possibly matching TRBD1 (5 bases). Deletions cut 5 bases from V and 2 bases from J, with 12 bases between. Germline V gene data show CDR1 as SEHNR and CDR2 as FQNEAQ (reference sequence). This CDR3 is built from 14 residues. The CDR3, as DNA: TGTGCCAGCAGCCTACTTAGGGGAAACACTGAAGCTTTCTTT. It yields the protein CASSLLRGNTEAFF.

J is TRBJ1-5 and V is TRBV6-6, with 7 bases fitting TRBD1. This CDR3 is built from 16 residues. From germline, CDR1 is MNHNY and CDR2 SVGAGI (reference sequence). V dropped 0 bases and J dropped 5; count of bases not matched to a gene: 7. For the CDR3, the DNA is TGTGCCAGCAGTTACTCCCTCGACAGGGTGGATCAGCCCCAGCATTTT. Its translation: CASSYSLDRVDQPQHF.

J is TRBJ1-4 and V is TRBV19, with 8 bases identical to TRBD1. CDR1 and CDR2 from the germline V gene are LNHDA and SQIVND (reference sequence). The J segment lost 7 bases and the V segment lost 5 bases, leaving 6 bases of the junction unmatched. This CDR3 is 14 amino acids long. The CDR3 spells CASSVRQGTEKLFF. The DNA for the CDR3 is TGTGCCAGTAGTGTAAGACAGGGGACTGAAAAACTGTTTTTT.

The chain carries TRBV20-1 and TRBJ2-1, with 8 bases aligning to TRBD1. Germline V gives CDR1 DFQATT, CDR2 SNEGSKA (reference sequence). CDR3 length: 15 amino acids. The V and J ends lost 3 bases and 2 bases, in that order; junction bases with no gene match: 6. Here the CDR3 reads CSASGGQETYNEQFF. CDR3 nucleotide sequence: TGCAGTGCTAGTGGGGGACAGGAGACCTACAATGAGCAGTTCTTC.

The J gene is TRBJ2-7, the V gene TRBV10-1; D is uncertain. The V end lost 6 bases, the J end lost 6 bases, and 21 bases lay between the germline ends. The CDR3 has 15 residues. Germline V gives CDR1 WNHNN, CDR2 SYGVQD (reference sequence). The CDR3 region has the DNA TGCGCCAGCAGCATGGGGAACCCTGGAAGTCGCGAGCAGTACTTC. Its translation is CASSMGNPGSREQYF.

The chain has TRBV5-6 and TRBJ1-2, with D maybe TRBD1 (5 bases). V shed 3 bases and J shed 5 bases, with 8 bases lying between them. Germline V gives CDR1 SGHDT, CDR2 YYEEEE. The CDR3 loop spans 12 amino acids. The CDR3 is CASSSGVYGYTF. DNA of the CDR3: TGTGCCAGCAGCTCGGGGGTATATGGCTACACCTTC.

This clone was observed a single time. The rearrangement links TRBV6-6 to TRBJ1-3; maybe TRBD1 (6 bases). The CDR3 totals 13 residues. Germline V gene data show CDR1 as MNHNY and CDR2 as SVGAGI (reference sequence). Trimming took 5 bases from V and 4 from J, leaving 9 bases between them. This chain's CDR3 is CASSQQGGNTIYF. The CDR3 DNA reads TGTGCCAGCAGTCAACAGGGAGGAAACACCATATATTTT.

The rearrangement links TRBV25-1 to TRBJ2-3; 10 bases line up with TRBD2. Germline trimming cut 7 bases from V and 6 bases from J; bases unmatched to any gene: 7. The CDR3 is 14 residues long. Germline V CDR1 and CDR2: MGHDK, SYGVNS. The CDR3 loop is CASTPSGGPDTQYF. The CDR3 DNA reads as TGTGCCAGCACCCCTAGCGGGGGACCGGATACGCAGTATTTT.

The chain couples TRBV6-6 to TRBJ1-4; TRBD1 matches 11 bases. CDR3 length: 13 amino acids. Germline values: CDR1 MNHNY, CDR2 SVGAGI (reference sequence). V gave up 8 bases and J gave up 8 bases; unmatched junction bases: 4. CDR3 nucleotides: TGTGCCAGCGGGGGACAGGGGGTCGAAAAACTGTTTTTT. Its protein product is CASGGQGVEKLFF.

This chain joins TRBV10-2 and TRBJ2-2; 12 bases map to TRBD2. The CDR3 is 14 residues long. The V segment lost 4 bases and the J segment 6 bases; nucleotides outside the gene matches: 0. Germline lookup yields CDR1 WSHSY and CDR2 SAAADI. The CDR3 nucleotides are TGCGCCAGCAGTGGACTAGCGGGGGCCGGGGAGCTGTTTTTT. Its protein is CASSGLAGAGELFF.

This clone was counted a single time. The chain links TRBV2 to TRBJ2-1, with 14 bases identical to TRBD2. Germline V lookup: CDR1 SNHLY, CDR2 FYNNEI. The CDR3 length is 21 residues. The trim removed 6 bases at V and 4 bases at J, leaving 20 bases unmatched. CDR3 sequence reads: CASRGVPGLAGAPLGYNEQFF. In DNA, the CDR3 is TGTGCCAGCAGGGGAGTTCCGGGACTAGCGGGGGCCCCCCTTGGGTACAATGAGCAGTTCTTC.

The genes are TRBV5-4 and TRBJ2-5; D unclear. The CDR3 extends over 13 amino acids. Trimming removed 6 bases from V and 5 bases from J, with 14 bases in between. The germline V gene has CDR1 SGHNT and CDR2 YYREEE (reference sequence). The CDR3 loop reads CASIDSPSETQYF. For the CDR3, the DNA is TGTGCCAGCATCGACTCCCCTTCCGAGACCCAGTACTTC.

This rearrangement joins TRBV2 to TRBJ2-1; the match to TRBD2 covers 10 bases. The V gene's germline CDR1 is SNHLY and CDR2 FYNNEI. V was clipped by 9 bases and J by 7 bases; unmatched bases: 6. This CDR3 comprises 13 residues. CDR3 amino acids: CARSLAGDNEQFF. CDR3 sequence (DNA): TGTGCCAGGAGTCTAGCGGGGGATAATGAGCAGTTCTTC.

This sequence joins TRBV7-8 and TRBJ1-3, with D hard to call. Germline loops: CDR1 SGHVS, CDR2 FQNEAQ. The ends were cut back, 1 base at V and 0 bases at J, with 4 bases in the middle. This CDR3 comprises 14 residues. Here the CDR3 reads CASSLEGSGNTIYF. In DNA, the CDR3 is TGTGCCAGCAGCTTAGAAGGCTCTGGAAACACCATATATTTT. The variable domain in full, completed from reference TRBV7-8 and TRBJ1-3, reads GAGVSQSPRYKVAKRGQDVALRCDPISGHVSLFWYQQALGQGPEFLTYFQNEAQLDKSGLPSDRFFAERPEGSVSTLKIQRTQQEDSAVYLCASSLEGSGNTIYFGEGSWLTVV.

The CDR3 region is CASSLDWGNEQYF. The CDR3 DNA sequence: TGTGCCAGCAGCTTGGATTGGGGAAACGAGCAGTACTTC. V and J are TRBV5-4 and TRBJ2-7, with D unresolved. The CDR3 spans 13 residues. The germline V gene encodes CDR1 SGHNT and CDR2 YYREEE (reference sequence). V was cut by 0 bases and J by 5 bases, with 9 bases left in between.

This clone was recorded a few times. The chain combines TRBV5-1 with TRBJ2-7; a possible D gene is TRBD1 (6 bases). Germline values: CDR1 SGHRS, CDR2 YFSETQ. The germline V and J ends were trimmed by 0 bases and 2 bases, with 15 bases remaining between them. The CDR3 is 16 amino acids. The CDR3 bases are TGCGCCAGCAGCTTGGCCCAAGAAACAGGGACCTACGAGCAGTACTTC. Its protein is CASSLAQETGTYEQYF. Combining the CDR3 with reference TRBV5-1 and TRBJ2-7 gives the whole variable domain KAGVTQTPRYLIKTRGQQVTLSCSPISGHRSVSWYQQTPGQGLQFLFEYFSETQRNKGNFPGRFSGRQFSNSRSEMNVSTLELGDSALYLCASSLAQETGTYEQYFGPGTRLTVT.

This chain connects TRBV11-2 to TRBJ1-2, with a tentative D call TRBD1 (5 bases). Germline CDR1 is SGHAT and CDR2 is FQNNGV. CDR3 length equals 17 residues. V lost 1 base and J lost 2, with 17 bases in between. Written as DNA, the CDR3 is TGTGCCAGCAGCTTAGTCGTCGCCCAGGGAGAAAACTATGGCTACACCTTC. The encoded protein is CASSLVVAQGENYGYTF.

The CDR3 coding sequence is TGTGCCAGCAGTTACACCGGGGCTTTATCATGGAATGAGCAGTTCTTC. Protein product: CASSYTGALSWNEQFF. The chain is built from TRBV6-5 and TRBJ2-1, with D tentatively TRBD1 or TRBD2 (5 bases each). The CDR3 is 16 residues long. Trimming took off 2 bases at V and 7 bases at J, with 18 bases between the two ends. Germline V gene lookup returns CDR1 MNHEY and CDR2 SVGAGI.

This chain joins TRBV9 and TRBJ2-4; a possible D gene is TRBD2 (6 bases). Germline lookup yields CDR1 SGDLS and CDR2 YYNGEE. The length of the CDR3 is 12 residues. The V and J ends lost 0 bases and 8 bases respectively, with 6 bases between them. CDR3 sequence reads: CASSVAGDIQYF. The DNA of the CDR3 is TGTGCCAGCAGCGTAGCGGGGGACATTCAGTACTTC.

As concerns this clone: The sample has other DNA sequences that encode this CDR3 too. This chain uses TRBV6-5 with TRBJ2-1; the match to TRBD2 covers 7 bases. The V gene's germline CDR1 is MNHEY and CDR2 SVGAGI. V lost 0 bases to trimming and J lost 10 bases; unmatched junction nucleotides: 0. This CDR3 has 12 amino acids. The DNA for the CDR3 is TGTGCCAGCAGTTACTCCGGGGGGGAGCAGTTCTTC. Amino acid sequence: CASSYSGGEQFF.

The rearrangement links TRBV15 to TRBJ1-1; 9 nucleotides match TRBD1. This CDR3 has 14 residues. Germline CDR1 and CDR2: LNHNV and YYDKDF (reference sequence). J gave up 4 bases and V 8 bases, and 8 bases lay outside the gene matches. The CDR3 coding sequence is TGTGCCACCCAGAAGGACAGGGGAAGCACTGAAGCTTTCTTT. Its translation is CATQKDRGSTEAFF.

The V call is TRBV6-5, the J call TRBJ1-1, with D hard to call. Germline V CDR1 and CDR2: MNHEY, SVGAGI. This CDR3 is 14 amino acids long. V shed 6 bases and J shed 2 bases, with 13 bases lying between them. DNA for the CDR3: TGTGCCAGCAGCCGACTATCAGGCAACACTGAAGCTTTCTTT. Residues: CASSRLSGNTEAFF.

V and J are TRBV25-1 and TRBJ2-1; TRBD1 aligns across 7 bases. CDR1 is MGHDK, CDR2 SYGVNS, per germline. Trimming cost V 8 bases and J 0 bases; bases outside gene matches: 4. This CDR3 contains 14 residues. The CDR3 DNA reads as TGTGCCAGCGGGGGACAGAGCTCCTACAATGAGCAGTTCTTC. Its translation: CASGGQSSYNEQFF.

V usage is TRBV7-2 and J usage is TRBJ2-5; 8 bases match TRBD1. Germline V CDR1 and CDR2: SGHTA, FQGNSA. V lost 3 bases to trimming and J lost 5 bases; unmatched junction nucleotides: 5. The CDR3 covers 14 residues. CDR3 sequence: CASSFDRGRETQYF. CDR3 in DNA: TGTGCCAGCAGCTTTGACAGGGGTAGGGAGACCCAGTACTTC. Based on the CDR3 plus reference TRBV7-2 and TRBJ2-5, the full variable domain is GAGVSQSPSNKVTEKGKDVELRCDPISGHTALYWYRQSLGQGLEFLIYFQGNSAPDKSGLPSDRFSAERTGGSVSTLTIQRTQQEDSAVYLCASSFDRGRETQYFGPGTRLLVL.

The gene calls are TRBV9 and TRBJ1-3; D ambiguous. V was cut by 3 bases and J by 7 bases, with 11 bases left in between. The CDR3 sequence is 13 residues long. The germline V gene has CDR1 SGDLS and CDR2 YYNGEE. The CDR3 is CASSAGLGNTIYF. CDR3 nucleotides: TGTGCCAGCAGCGCGGGGTTGGGGAACACCATATATTTT.